This TCR beta chain originates from a study of T cell repertoires in cytomegalovirus infection. Study at large: The public TCR beta signatures pointed to both CMV infection and matching HLA type.

This CDR3 has 14 amino acids. V was pared by 6 bases and J by 6 bases, with 10 bases of the junction left unmatched. Comment on this clonotype: Antigen specificity is unknown.

TCRdb reprocessed the reads via MiXCR and lists one record per CDR3 protein. The sample includes roughly 730,000 distinct CDR3 sequences, about 30% of them seen just once. Sequences were derived from cultured PBMCs, sampled from culture after CMV antigen stimulation. The TCR sequence derives from a human donor in good health (CMV status not recorded). Some clones in this sample may be carry-over from other donors' samples. J is TRBJ2-7 and V is TRBV12-3 or TRBV12-4, with 8 bases lining up with TRBD2. CDR3: CASSSGLARAEQYF. The DNA of the CDR3 is TGTGCCAGCAGCTCCGGACTAGCCCGGGCCGAGCAGTACTTC.